A selection of T cell receptor beta chains follows, all from one sample in a study of control samples from healthy donors and cancer patients. Sequencing was performed with immunoSEQ multiplex PCR; in TCRdb, only in-frame clones are kept and a portion is missing. The data hold about 170,000 clones, with 85% to 95% observed a single time. The sequencing input was blood. All receptors derive from a woman in her fifties or sixties in good health. The CDR3 runs from the conserved cysteine through the conserved F or W. D genes are given only for firm matches. Clone size, where shown, is once, few, many, or a class for clones that have expanded.

J gene	D gene	V gene	clone size	CDR3 protein	CDR3 DNA
TRBJ1-2	NA	TRBV6-5	NA	CATKRGDGYTF	TGTGCCACAAAACGGGGGGATGGCTACACCTTC
TRBJ2-7	NA	TRBV6-5	NA	CASRSPAAYEQYF	TGTGCCAGCAGGTCCCCGGCAGCCTACGAGCAGTACTTC
TRBJ1-5	NA	TRBV2	NA	CASSDGFASNQPQHF	TGTGCCAGCAGTGATGGGTTCGCCAGCAATCAGCCCCAGCATTTT
TRBJ2-1	NA	TRBV29-1	NA	CSVEDTGYEQFF	TGCAGCGTTGAAGATACCGGCTATGAGCAGTTCTTC
TRBJ2-7	TRBD2	TRBV27	NA	CASSNRLAAGSYEQYF	TGTGCCAGCAGTAACCGACTAGCAGCAGGTTCCTACGAGCAGTACTTC
TRBJ1-2	TRBD1	TRBV5-8	NA	CASSPWDRGLYGYTF	TGTGCCAGCAGCCCCTGGGACAGGGGGCTATATGGCTACACCTTC
TRBJ1-2	NA	TRBV4-3	once	CASSQGSQGNYGYTF	TGCGCCAGCAGCCAAGGATCACAGGGAAACTATGGCTACACCTTC
TRBJ1-1	TRBD1	TRBV19	NA	CASRGTGAIEAFF	TGTGCCAGTAGGGGGACAGGGGCGATCGAAGCTTTCTTT
TRBJ2-3	TRBD1	TRBV9	NA	CASSVGLGQGAGDTQYF	TGTGCCAGCAGCGTAGGATTAGGACAGGGGGCGGGGGATACGCAGTATTTT
TRBJ1-2	NA	TRBV3-1/TRBV3-2	NA	CASSQASLGGYGYTF	TGTGCCAGCAGCCAAGCCTCGTTGGGTGGCTATGGCTACACCTTC
TRBJ2-3	TRBD2	TRBV5-1	once	CASSLAGGVDTQYF	TGCGCCAGCAGCTTAGCGGGGGGGGTAGATACGCAGTATTTT
TRBJ1-1	NA	TRBV7-9	NA	CASSLLEGTEAFF	TGTGCCAGCAGCTTACTGGAAGGTACTGAAGCTTTCTTT
TRBJ1-5	NA	TRBV4-1	NA	CASSQVTRVDQPQHF	TGCGCCAGCAGCCAAGTGACTAGGGTCGATCAGCCCCAGCATTTT
TRBJ1-2	NA	TRBV2	NA	CASSERGGPSYGYTF	TGTGCCAGCAGTGAACGGGGAGGGCCGTCTTATGGCTACACCTTC
TRBJ2-7	TRBD1	TRBV13	once	CASSLSGQGAVEQYF	TGTGCCAGCAGCTTATCGGGACAGGGGGCGGTTGAGCAGTACTTC
TRBJ1-1	NA	TRBV5-1	NA	CASRTEPNTEAFF	TGCGCCAGCAGAACGGAACCGAACACTGAAGCTTTCTTT
TRBJ2-3	NA	TRBV29-1	NA	CSAQPGNTQYF	TGCAGCGCACAGCCGGGAAATACGCAGTATTTT
TRBJ2-1	TRBD1	TRBV15	NA	CATSRDRRGTGTRGEQFF	TGTGCCACCAGCAGAGATAGGCGCGGGACAGGCACCCGGGGTGAGCAGTTCTTC
TRBJ1-3	TRBD1	TRBV5-1	NA	CASSPRTGGSGNTIYF	TGCGCCAGCAGCCCAAGGACAGGTGGTTCTGGAAACACCATATATTTT
TRBJ1-6	TRBD1	TRBV27	NA	CASSRNWGTGDYSPLHF	TGTGCCAGCAGTAGAAACTGGGGGACAGGGGACTATTCACCCCTCCACTTT
TRBJ2-7	NA	TRBV6-2/TRBV6-3	few	CASSYDQGHEQYF	TGTGCCAGCAGTTACGATCAGGGGCACGAGCAGTACTTC
TRBJ2-3	NA	TRBV7-2	NA	CASSLPGDQDTQYF	TGTGCCAGCAGCCTCCCGGGAGACCAAGATACGCAGTATTTT
TRBJ2-3	NA	TRBV7-8	NA	CASSLTSADTQYF	TGTGCCAGCAGCTTAACAAGCGCAGATACGCAGTATTTT
TRBJ1-5	NA	TRBV2	NA	CASSDGGRSYSNQPQHF	TGTGCCAGCAGTGACGGGGGGCGATCCTATAGCAATCAGCCCCAGCATTTT
TRBJ2-7	NA	TRBV6-2/TRBV6-3	NA	CASSLKQGRAVYEQYF	TGTGCCAGCAGTTTAAAACAGGGTCGGGCGGTGTACGAGCAGTACTTC
TRBJ1-4	NA	TRBV19	NA	CASSPATDATNEKLFF	TGTGCCAGTAGTCCCGCGACAGATGCAACTAATGAAAAACTGTTTTTT
TRBJ1-2	TRBD1	TRBV29-1	once	CSVEGRFRTGNYGYTF	TGCAGCGTTGAAGGGAGGTTCAGGACAGGGAACTATGGCTACACCTTC
TRBJ2-1	NA	TRBV10-3	NA	CAISEAGPTGIDEQFF	TGTGCCATCAGTGAGGCCGGGCCCACAGGGATTGATGAGCAGTTCTTC
TRBJ1-2	TRBD1	TRBV19	once	CASSTQYRGNYGYTF	TGTGCCAGTAGTACCCAATACAGGGGTAACTATGGCTACACCTTC
TRBJ1-2	NA	TRBV19	NA	CATFSGGGYYGYTF	TGTGCCACCTTTTCGGGGGGGGGCTACTATGGCTACACCTTC
TRBJ2-5	TRBD2	TRBV6-6	NA	CASSYSNSGGQETQYF	TGTGCCAGCAGTTACTCGAATAGCGGGGGGCAAGAGACCCAGTACTTC
TRBJ2-2	NA	TRBV5-4	NA	CASSLGAGRNTGELFF	TGTGCCAGCAGCCTCGGTGCAGGGCGGAACACCGGGGAGCTGTTTTTT
TRBJ1-3	NA	TRBV12-2	NA	CAGRSFWDRGERNTIYF	TGTGCAGGTCGCTCCTTCTGGGACAGGGGAGAAAGAAACACCATATATTTT
TRBJ2-7	TRBD1	TRBV30	NA	CAWSRGTGNEQYF	TGTGCCTGGAGTCGCGGGACAGGTAACGAGCAGTACTTC
TRBJ1-5	NA	TRBV5-1	NA	CASSPDRQPQHF	TGCGCCAGCAGCCCCGACAGGCAGCCCCAGCATTTT
TRBJ1-1	NA	TRBV4-3	NA	CASSQIYGAGGPDTEAFF	TGCGCCAGCAGCCAAATATATGGGGCGGGAGGCCCGGACACTGAAGCTTTCTTT
TRBJ1-2	TRBD1	TRBV6-6	NA	CASSYRTQGVSYGYTF	TGTGCCAGCAGTTACCGCACTCAGGGGGTGTCCTATGGCTACACCTTC
TRBJ2-5	NA	TRBV5-1	NA	CASSLAQTGYQETQYF	TGCGCCAGCAGCTTGGCACAAACAGGATATCAAGAGACCCAGTACTTC
TRBJ1-1	TRBD1	TRBV6-5	NA	CASSYGLTGTDKAFF	TGTGCCAGCAGTTACGGACTAACCGGGACAGACAAAGCTTTCTTT
TRBJ2-3	NA	TRBV5-4	NA	CATSRPPGNTQYF	TGTGCCACCTCCAGGCCCCCGGGGAATACGCAGTATTTT
TRBJ2-2	TRBD1	TRBV5-1	NA	CASSLGQGLAGELFF	TGCGCCAGCAGCCTCGGACAGGGTCTAGCTGGGGAGCTGTTTTTT